These 16 T cell receptor beta chains came from one sample sequenced in a study of T cell responses to AZD1222 COVID-19 vaccine (dated by TCRdb to the early 2020s). Library method: the immunoSEQ multiplex PCR assay. TCRdb carries this immuneACCESS record with in-frame sequences only. Its versions omit some clonotypes, under half of them owing to an unresolved V gene in the studies checked, with the rest unexplained. The table for this sample lists approximately 100,000 clones; roughly 87% of them were counted only once. 16% of the sample lies in the top ten. Explained via the paper, the time point label denotes: baseline before first vaccination. Sequenced material: peripheral blood, taken on day 0 of AZD1222 vaccination. The receptors here all came from an adult in good health.

V usage is TRBV19 and J usage is TRBJ1-6; D may be TRBD1 (6 bases). Between the trimmed V and J ends, which lost 7 bases and 6 bases, there was a span of 13 bases. The CDR3 is made up of 14 amino acids. Germline values: CDR1 LNHDA, CDR2 SQIVND (reference sequence). The CDR3 nucleotides are TGTGCCAGTACTTTAACAGGGAGTAATTCACCCCTCCACTTT. Translation: CASTLTGSNSPLHF.

This rearrangement joins TRBV19 to TRBJ2-3; D not certain. The CDR3 spans 13 residues. The germline CDR1 and CDR2 sequences are LNHDA and SQIVND (reference sequence). V was pared by 7 bases and J by 2 bases, with 10 bases between. CDR3 in DNA: TGTGCCAGTATTAGACATATCACAGATACGCAGTATTTT. Residues: CASIRHITDTQYF.

In this sample, this clone turned up a few times. This sequence joins TRBV10-3 and TRBJ2-1; 8 positions match TRBD1. The CDR3 loop spans 14 amino acids. V lost 5 bases to trimming and J lost 5 bases; unmatched junction nucleotides: 5. Germline V gene lookup returns CDR1 ENHRY and CDR2 SYGVKD. CDR3 nucleotide sequence: TGTGCCATCAGTCTGAACAGGGGGGACAATGAGCAGTTCTTC. Protein sequence: CAISLNRGDNEQFF.

V and J are TRBV6-5 and TRBJ2-7; 9 bases are a match to TRBD2. J gave up 2 bases and V 0 bases, and 2 bases lay outside the gene matches. From germline, CDR1 is MNHEY and CDR2 SVGAGI. The CDR3 contains 15 residues. CDR3 amino acids: CASSYSLAGAYEQYF. The CDR3 DNA sequence: TGTGCCAGCAGTTACTCCTTAGCGGGGGCCTACGAGCAGTACTTC.

The chain uses TRBV6-5 and TRBJ2-7; D possibly matches TRBD1 or TRBD2 (6 bases each). Germline V CDR1 and CDR2: MNHEY, SVGAGI. The CDR3 runs to 13 residues. Trimming removed 1 base at V and 5 bases at J, with 9 bases between. CDR3 residues: CASSYWGAHEQYF. CDR3 DNA sequence: TGTGCCAGCAGTTACTGGGGGGCCCACGAGCAGTACTTC.

The V and J genes are TRBV19 and TRBJ1-2; 10 nucleotides match TRBD1. This CDR3 has 18 residues. The V and J ends lost 0 bases and 7 bases, in that order; junction bases with no gene match: 14. CDR1 and CDR2 (germline): LNHDA, SQIVND (reference sequence). This chain's CDR3 is CASSIDASKTGGTGGYTF. CDR3 coding DNA: TGTGCCAGTAGTATAGACGCAAGTAAGACAGGGGGCACCGGTGGCTACACCTTC.

The V gene is TRBV27, the J gene TRBJ1-6; D gene ambiguous. Germline V CDR1 and CDR2: MNHEY, SMNVEV (reference sequence). This CDR3 is 13 amino acids long. V shed 6 bases and J shed 7 bases, with 10 bases lying between them. The CDR3: CASSRTTNSPLHF. For the CDR3, the DNA is TGTGCCAGCAGCCGCACTACAAATTCACCCCTCCACTTT.

The chain joins TRBV2 to TRBJ2-3; maybe TRBD2 (5 bases). V dropped 2 bases and J dropped 1 base, with 13 bases sitting between them. The CDR3 covers 16 residues. CDR1 is SNHLY and CDR2 is FYNNEI in the germline V gene. CDR3 in DNA: TGTGCCAGCAGTGAAAGGTCCCTAGCCCGCACAGATACGCAGTATTTT. Translating it yields CASSERSLARTDTQYF.

The CDR3 is CSVTGQGGDEQYF. Here the CDR3 DNA reads TGCAGCGTCACGGGACAGGGAGGCGACGAGCAGTACTTC. This sequence joins TRBV29-1 and TRBJ2-7; 9 nucleotides align to TRBD1. V lost 6 bases, J lost 5 bases, and 8 bases stayed unmatched. The germline V gene has CDR1 SQVTM and CDR2 ANQGSEA. CDR3 size: 13 residues.

The CDR3 here is CASSRLDSLYGNTIYF. CDR3 DNA sequence: TGTGCCAGCAGTAGACTCGACAGCCTATATGGAAACACCATATATTTT. The chain employs TRBV13 and TRBJ1-3, with D perhaps matching TRBD1 (5 bases). The CDR3 is made up of 16 amino acids. V lost 6 bases and J lost 3, with 18 bases in between. The germline gives CDR1 PRHDT, CDR2 FYEKMQ (reference sequence).

J is TRBJ2-2 and V is TRBV3-1 (or the pseudogene TRBV3-2); 8 bases align to TRBD2. V shed 0 bases and J 0 bases; nucleotides not matched to a gene: 0. Germline V gives CDR1 LGHDT, CDR2 YNNKEL (reference sequence). CDR3 length: 16 amino acids. Here the CDR3 reads CASSQELAANTGELFF. CDR3 in DNA: TGTGCCAGCAGCCAAGAACTAGCGGCGAACACCGGGGAGCTGTTTTTT.

The chain recombines TRBV6-1 with TRBJ2-2; 7 bases are shared with TRBD1. The germline V gene encodes CDR1 MNHNS and CDR2 SASEGT. Trimming took 0 bases from V and 6 from J; bases not matched to a gene: 7. This CDR3 comprises 16 residues. CDR3 sequence (DNA): TGTGCCAGCAGTGAAGCCCCTGACAGGGCGGCCGGGGAGCTGTTTTTT. It translates to CASSEAPDRAAGELFF.

The chain uses TRBV11-3 and TRBJ2-7, with TRBD1 identical over 8 bases. The CDR3 sequence is 15 residues long. CDR1 SGHNT and CDR2 YENEEA come from the germline V gene. V lost 5 bases, J lost 4 bases, and 10 bases stayed unmatched. The CDR3 reads CASSENAGQGYEQYF. The CDR3 nucleotides are TGTGCCAGCAGCGAGAATGCCGGACAGGGATACGAGCAGTACTTC.

This clone was detected once. The chain links TRBV10-1 to TRBJ1-1, with 10 bases identical to TRBD1. The CDR3 runs 14 residues. Per the germline V gene, CDR1 is WNHNN and CDR2 is SYGVQD (reference sequence). Germline trimming cut 6 bases from V and 4 bases from J; bases unmatched to any gene: 5. The CDR3, as DNA: TGCGCCAGCAGACCGGGACAGGGGTTCACTGAAGCTTTCTTT. Amino acids: CASRPGQGFTEAFF.

The chain has TRBV19 and TRBJ1-5, with D possibly matching TRBD1 (6 bases). Trimming took 6 bases from V and 4 from J, leaving 22 bases between them. This CDR3 spans 17 amino acids. Germline CDR1 and CDR2: LNHDA and SQIVND (reference sequence). The CDR3, as DNA: TGTGCCAGTAGCAAGATAGAAGGGGGGGCCGGGAATCAGCCCCAGCATTTT. Translated, it gives CASSKIEGGAGNQPQHF. The complete variable domain, with remaining parts taken from reference TRBV19 and TRBJ1-5, reads DGGITQSPKYLFRKEGQNVTLSCEQNLNHDAMYWYRQDPGQGLRLIYYSQIVNDFQKGDIAEGYSVSREKKESFPLTVTSAQKNPTAFYLCASSKIEGGAGNQPQHFGDGTRLSIL.

J is TRBJ1-2 and V is TRBV18; possible D gene TRBD1, 6 bases. The CDR3 extends over 14 amino acids. Trimming pared 3 bases from V and 8 bases from J, leaving 16 bases between. Germline CDR1 is KGHSH and CDR2 is LQKENI. For the CDR3, the DNA is TGTGCCAGCTCACCTACGGGACGAGGGGGAGGCTACACCTTC. Protein sequence: CASSPTGRGGGYTF.